This TCR beta chain comes out of a study of metastatic and nonmetastatic thyroid tumors. Study overall: For malignant and benign thyroid patients, tumor or nodule tissue and blood were the sources whose repertoires were compared.

Each patient came to thyroid surgery without any prior treatment (of any kind). This clone was found many times. The CDR3 sequence is 15 residues long. Trimming took 0 bases from V and 6 from J, leaving 12 bases between them. CDR1 is WNHNN, CDR2 SYGVQD, per germline (reference sequence). In the original processing: A papillary thyroid cancer distant-metastasis classifier was built from CDR3 differences across clinicopathological groups. TCRdb recomputed clones from the PCR reads via MiXCR. The V and J calls follow TCRdb's processing rather than the paper's. This table has some 37,000 clones, more than 20% appearing once.

The specimen sequenced was blood. The chain has TRBV10-1 and TRBJ2-4; D may be TRBD1 (6 bases). The TCR was taken from a female donor with papillary thyroid cancer or a benign thyroid nodule (not recorded which). Some clones in this sample may be carry-over from other donors' samples. In DNA form, the CDR3 reads TGCGCCAGCAGTGAGTCCAGGGGAGTGGGAAACATTCAGTACTTC. Translating gives CASSESRGVGNIQYF.